Each of the 6 T cell receptor beta chains below was sequenced from the same sample in a study of early T cells in non-severe SARS-CoV-2 infection. TCRdb re-called the 5' RACE reads with MiXCR, one entry per CDR3 protein. The data contain about 110,000 distinct CDR3 sequences, 9% to 14% of them singletons. Specimen: whole blood. These receptors all come from an adult who was a healthcare worker with PCR-confirmed SARS-CoV-2 infection or an uninfected control (not recorded which).

The V and J genes are TRBV14 and TRBJ2-1, with 11 bases aligning to TRBD2. J was trimmed by 3 bases and V by 4 bases; bases with no gene match: 8. Per the germline V gene, CDR1 is SGHDN and CDR2 is FVKESK. The CDR3 spans 17 residues. The CDR3 loop is CASSRNSGRAIYNEQFF. The CDR3 nucleotides are TGTGCCAGCAGCCGAAATAGCGGGAGGGCCATCTACAATGAGCAGTTCTTC.

The chain couples TRBV5-4 to TRBJ2-1; 8 positions agree with TRBD2. CDR1 is SGHNT, CDR2 YYREEE, per germline (reference sequence). There are 17 residues in the CDR3. V was pared by 0 bases and J by 0 bases, with 5 bases of the junction left unmatched. The DNA of the CDR3 is TGTGCCAGCAGCTTGGGCGGCGGGACTAGCTCCTACAATGAGCAGTTCTTC. It codes for CASSLGGGTSSYNEQFF. Combining the CDR3 with reference TRBV5-4 and TRBJ2-1 gives the whole variable domain ETGVTQSPTHLIKTRGQQVTLRCSSQSGHNTVSWYQQALGQGPQFIFQYYREEENGRGNFPPRFSGLQFPNYSSELNVNALELDDSALYLCASSLGGGTSSYNEQFFGPGTRLTVL.

This clonotype was observed at least ten times. The chain employs TRBV15 and TRBJ2-1; D not certain. The CDR3 has 16 amino acids. Trimming cost V 0 bases and J 0 bases, with 9 bases left between them. Per the germline V gene, CDR1 is LNHNV and CDR2 is YYDKDF (reference sequence). The CDR3 coding sequence is TGTGCCACCAGCAGAGATGTAACAGCCTCCTACAATGAGCAGTTCTTC. Translated: CATSRDVTASYNEQFF.

This clonotype was found many times. This chain joins TRBV7-2 and TRBJ2-2; 11 bases map to TRBD2. Germline values: CDR1 SGHTA, CDR2 FQGNSA. The CDR3 is made up of 15 amino acids. J gave up 6 bases and V 1 base, and 1 base lay outside the gene matches. The CDR3 DNA is TGTGCCAGCAGCTTAGTTAGCGGGGGGGCCGGGGAGCTGTTTTTT. Translation gives CASSLVSGGAGELFF. Supplemented by reference TRBV7-2 and TRBJ2-2, the full variable domain reads GAGVSQSPSNKVTEKGKDVELRCDPISGHTALYWYRQSLGQGLEFLIYFQGNSAPDKSGLPSDRFSAERTGGSVSTLTIQRTQQEDSAVYLCASSLVSGGAGELFFGEGSRLTVL.

This clonotype came up many times. The chain has TRBV6-5 and TRBJ2-5; 7 positions match TRBD2. Losses at the gene ends were 0 bases for V and 4 bases for J; bases not matched to a gene: 2. The germline gives CDR1 MNHEY, CDR2 SVGAGI. The CDR3 is 14 amino acids. CDR3 protein: CASSYSERGETQYF. The DNA for the CDR3 is TGTGCCAGCAGTTACTCGGAGCGGGGAGAGACCCAGTACTTC.

This clonotype was seen many times. The chain recombines TRBV6-7 with TRBJ1-1, with TRBD1 as a possible D gene (6 bases). TRBV6-7 is an ORF; its function is uncertain. Trimming left V 2 bases short and J 4 bases short, with 17 bases between. The CDR3 extends over 16 amino acids. Written as DNA, the CDR3 is TGTGCCAGCAGTTACGCAGAAAGGGGGGTCGGCACTGAAGCTTTCTTT. Translated, it gives CASSYAERGVGTEAFF.